A single sample is the source of the 12 T cell receptor beta chains below, sequenced in a study of CD8 T cells in ankylosing spondylitis (dated by TCRdb to about 2017). On the study overall, not on this receptor specifically: Blood from ankylosing spondylitis patients appeared to be characterized by a TCR beta motif made up of about 8 highly homologous amino acid variants.

Antigens for these TCRs are unknown. The library was built by means of 5' RACE. The sample was run on an Illumina HiSeq 2500. TCRdb cleaned the public reads at Q25 with fastp, built clones with MiXCR and kept in-frame beta chains. CDR3 protein sequences are deduplicated, and each keeps its most common genes and DNA. In all, the sample holds fewer than 550,000 distinct CDR3 sequences, and about 5.2% of those were seen once. The top ten clones comprise 3.5% of the sample. The specimen sequenced was blood, either unsorted or a sorted T cell fraction (not recorded which). All receptors derive from a male donor with ankylosing spondylitis.

This clonotype was counted ten times or more. This chain connects TRBV11-2 to TRBJ2-2, with 7 bases matching TRBD1. The germline V gene has CDR1 SGHAT and CDR2 FQNNGV. Trimming at V came to 4 bases and at J to 7 bases, leaving 9 bases not matched to a gene. CDR3 size: 15 residues. The CDR3 bases are TGTGCCAGCAGCTCGACAGGGTTCGATAACGGGGAGCTGTTTTTT. This sequence encodes CASSSTGFDNGELFF.

The table lists this clonotype with a few counts. A much bigger clone sits one base away, suggesting this may be a read error. The chain recombines TRBV12-3 or TRBV12-4 with TRBJ2-3; 10 nucleotides line up with TRBD2. The CDR3 consists of 17 residues. CDR3 nucleotides: TGTACCAGCAGTTTAGCGGTAGCGGGGGGCGGTACAGATACGCAGTATTTT. This translates into CTSSLAVAGGGTDTQYF.

This clonotype was detected many times. V usage is TRBV29-1 and J usage is TRBJ2-1; D possibly matches TRBD1 or TRBD2 (6 bases each). Germline loops: CDR1 SQVTM, CDR2 ANQGSEA. With 7 bases removed from V and 6 bases from J, the gap between germline ends came to 25 bases. The CDR3 has 16 amino acids. DNA of the CDR3: TGCAGCGGCATCCATTGGGGGGCGGGTCTTGGCAATGAGCAGTTCTTC. This sequence encodes CSGIHWGAGLGNEQFF.

This clonotype occurred many times. The CDR3 coding sequence is TGCGCCAGCAGCTTGGAAAGGGGGCCGGGGGCTTTCTTT. Translation gives CASSLERGPGAFF. The chain combines TRBV5-1 with TRBJ1-1; 7 bases agree with TRBD1. Germline V gene sequence: CDR1 SGHRS, CDR2 YFSETQ. The V segment lost 0 bases and the J segment 11 bases; nucleotides outside the gene matches: 7. The CDR3 is 13 amino acids.

With regard to this clonotype: Since a much larger clone is just one base distant, this may be a read error. The chain links TRBV20-1 to TRBJ2-5, with 10 bases fitting TRBD2. The germline V gene has CDR1 DFQATT and CDR2 SNEGSKA (reference sequence). There are 16 residues in the CDR3. The CDR3 sequence is CCARDRWTSGPKTQYF. In DNA form, the CDR3 reads TGCTGTGCTAGAGATCGGTGGACTAGCGGCCCCAAGACCCAGTACTTC.

V gene TRBV5-6 combines with J gene TRBJ2-2; 7 nucleotides align to TRBD2. From germline, CDR1 is SGHDT and CDR2 YYEEEE. The CDR3 covers 15 residues. V was pared by 5 bases and J by 3 bases, with 7 bases of the junction left unmatched. CDR3 sequence (DNA): TGTGCCAGCAGGGGGGGGATGTGGGACACCGGGGAGCTGTTTTTT. The encoded protein is CASRGGMWDTGELFF.

The sample holds many counts of this clonotype. This chain uses TRBV4-3 with TRBJ2-1; either TRBD1 or TRBD2 may supply D (5 bases each). The V gene lost 0 bases and the J gene lost 8 bases, with 11 bases spanning the gap. The CDR3 consists of 14 residues. Germline V gene sequence: CDR1 LGHNA, CDR2 YSLEER. CDR3 region: CASSQEPGPDEQFF. The CDR3, as DNA: TGCGCCAGCAGCCAAGAACCGGGGCCCGATGAGCAGTTCTTC.

J is TRBJ2-2 and V is TRBV7-3, with 7 nucleotides matching TRBD2. Germline V CDR1 and CDR2: SGHTA, FQGTGA. V shed 5 bases, J shed 6 bases, and the junction held 6 bases outside the gene matches. This CDR3 is built from 14 residues. CDR3 protein: CASSTRTSSGELFF. The CDR3 nucleotides read TGTGCCAGCAGCACCAGGACTAGTTCCGGGGAGCTGTTTTTT.

The chain couples TRBV6-5 to TRBJ2-5; TRBD1 or TRBD2 may be the D gene (6 bases each). This CDR3 region has 15 residues. The V gene's germline CDR1 is MNHEY and CDR2 SVGAGI. Trimming took off 4 bases at V and 5 bases at J, with 17 bases between the two ends. The CDR3 loop is CASSFPPGGRETQYF. CDR3 nucleotides: TGTGCCAGCAGTTTCCCCCCCGGGGGCAGGGAGACCCAGTACTTC.

This clonotype showed up many times. The gene calls are TRBV5-6 and TRBJ2-1; TRBD1 aligns across 8 bases. The CDR3 contains 14 residues. V lost 4 bases, J lost 8 bases, and 8 bases stayed unmatched. The germline CDR1 and CDR2 sequences are SGHDT and YYEEEE. The CDR3 loop is CASSDTGGSDEQFF. CDR3 in DNA: TGTGCCAGCAGCGATACAGGGGGAAGCGATGAGCAGTTCTTC.

This clonotype has at least ten counts. J is TRBJ2-7 and V is TRBV20-1; D is possibly TRBD2 (6 bases). CDR1 and CDR2 (germline): DFQATT, SNEGSKA (reference sequence). This CDR3 region has 12 residues. V was pared by 4 bases and J by 2 bases, with 9 bases between. CDR3 sequence (DNA): TGCAGTGCTACCCGCGGGGCCTACGAGCAGTACTTC. Amino acids: CSATRGAYEQYF.

This chain joins TRBV24-1 and TRBJ2-1; D uncertain. The V and J ends lost 3 bases and 2 bases respectively, with 10 bases between them. Per the germline V gene, CDR1 is KGHDR and CDR2 is SFDVKD. This CDR3 region has 15 residues. The CDR3 sequence: CATSDNSLAYNEQFF. CDR3 nucleotide sequence: TGTGCCACCAGTGATAATAGCCTAGCCTACAATGAGCAGTTCTTC.